This is a list of T cell receptor beta chains from one sample in a study of T-cell reconstitution after alpha-beta-depleted transplantation in children. TCRdb used MiXCR to reprocess the PCR reads, holding one entry per CDR3 protein. The sample holds 700,000 to 950,000 distinct CDR3 sequences; 15% to 20% are singletons and the top ten take roughly 5%. Here the sequenced sample was PBMCs, mostly from graft donor cells, taken 360 days after TCRalphabeta/CD19-depleted stem cell transplant. These receptors all come from a male patient aged 10 to 17 who had a stem cell transplant for acute lymphoblastic leukemia, so the T cells may come from the graft donor. Each CDR3 is given with its conserved first and last residue. The D gene is left open where the match is weak. Not all rows give a size; the values are once, few, many and, for expanded clones, a class.

d_gene,abundance,v_gene,j_gene,CDR3nt,CDR3aa
NA,few,TRBV6-5,TRBJ1-1,TGTGCCAGCAGTTACTCGATTATGCAGGGAAGGACTGAAGCTTTCTTT,CASSYSIMQGRTEAFF
NA,few,TRBV7-6,TRBJ1-2,TGTGCCAGCAGCTTAATTCGGGGCCCCGATGGCTACACCTTC,CASSLIRGPDGYTF
NA,many,TRBV12-3/TRBV12-4,TRBJ2-2,TGTGCCAGCAGTGCCCGGCCTCTAACCAACACCGGGGAGCTGTTTTTT,CASSARPLTNTGELFF
TRBD2,NA,TRBV4-2,TRBJ2-3,TGTGCCAGCAGACAAGGGACTACTAGCACAGATACGCAGTATTTT,CASRQGTTSTDTQYF
TRBD1,NA,TRBV4-1,TRBJ1-5,TGCGCCAGCAGCCAAGGAGACAGGGGAGGGAATCAGCCCCAGCATTTT,CASSQGDRGGNQPQHF
TRBD1,few,TRBV20-1,TRBJ2-1,TGCAGTGCTAGAACCGGGACAGGGTCGGATGAGCAGTTCTTC,CSARTGTGSDEQFF
TRBD2,NA,TRBV7-7,TRBJ2-7,TGTGCCAGCAGCTTCCATAGCGGGAAATGCTACGAGCAGTACTTC,CASSFHSGKCYEQYF
TRBD2,few,TRBV5-1,TRBJ2-3,TGCGCCAGCAGCTTGTCGTTCGGGGGGAGCACAGATACGCAGTATTTT,CASSLSFGGSTDTQYF
NA,NA,TRBV18,TRBJ2-3,TGTGCCAGCTCACCTTTAGGGGTTTCCTACGACCGACCTAGCACAGATACGCAGTATTTT,CASSPLGVSYDRPSTDTQYF
TRBD1,many,TRBV27,TRBJ2-1,TGTGCCAGCAGTTTATCGTGGGACAGAAGGGGATATTACAATGAGCAGTTCTTC,CASSLSWDRRGYYNEQFF
TRBD1,NA,TRBV7-3,TRBJ2-7,TGTGCCAGCAGCTTAACGGGGGACAGGATCTACGAGCAGTACTTC,CASSLTGDRIYEQYF
TRBD2,NA,TRBV3-1,TRBJ2-3,TGTGCCAGCAGCCAACCCCTGGGACTAGCGGGGGAAGATACGCAGTATTTT,CASSQPLGLAGEDTQYF
NA,few,TRBV20-1,TRBJ1-1,TGCAGTGCTAGAGAGGGAGGACGGACCACTGAAGCTTTCTTT,CSAREGGRTTEAFF
NA,NA,TRBV11-3,TRBJ2-5,TGTGCCAGCAGCTTAGCGGGATTCCGGGAGACCCAGTACTTC,CASSLAGFRETQYF
TRBD1,NA,TRBV24-1,TRBJ2-7,TGTGCCACCAGTGACCTTTGGGACAGGGGAATCCACGAGCAGTACTTC,CATSDLWDRGIHEQYF
NA,few,TRBV7-9,TRBJ2-2,TGTGCCAGCAGCCTGGACAGCACCGGGGAGCTGTTTTTT,CASSLDSTGELFF
TRBD2,few,TRBV7-9,TRBJ2-3,TGTGCCGGGGGACTAGCGGGATCGGGTACGCAGTATTTT,CAGGLAGSGTQYF
NA,few,TRBV5-1,TRBJ2-1,TGCGCCAGCAGCTTGGGGCGTCCTTCCAATGAGCAGTTCTTC,CASSLGRPSNEQFF
NA,many,TRBV18,TRBJ2-3,TGTGCCAGCTCACACCTCGACGGGACAGATACGCAGTATTTT,CASSHLDGTDTQYF
NA,few,TRBV5-1,TRBJ1-1,TGCGCCAGCAGCTTGATCCCACGGGCCAACACTGAAGCTTTCTTT,CASSLIPRANTEAFF
TRBD2,NA,TRBV3-1,TRBJ2-7,TGTGCCAGCAGCCACCTACGGGCTAGCGGGAGCTACGAGCAGTACTTC,CASSHLRASGSYEQYF
NA,NA,TRBV20-1,TRBJ1-5,TGCAGTGCTAGTTGGGACCGAAATCAGCCCCAGCATTTT,CSASWDRNQPQHF
NA,few,TRBV20-1,TRBJ2-7,TGCAGTGCCACGGTGGGAGCCTCTGACGAGCAGTACTTC,CSATVGASDEQYF
NA,NA,TRBV5-8,TRBJ2-3,TGTGCCAGCAGCTTCCATCTCGGGAGTCGGTGGGATACGCAGTATTTT,CASSFHLGSRWDTQYF
NA,NA,TRBV7-3,TRBJ2-3,TGTGCCAGCAGCTTAATTCAGAGACAGGACACAGATACGCAGTATTTT,CASSLIQRQDTDTQYF
NA,many,TRBV29-1,TRBJ2-1,TGCAGCGTTGAAGATCGGACCGGGTACAATGAGCAGTTCTTC,CSVEDRTGYNEQFF
TRBD1,few,TRBV29-1,TRBJ1-1,TGCAGCGTCGGGACAGGGACTGAAGCTTTCTTT,CSVGTGTEAFF
TRBD2,many,TRBV12-3/TRBV12-4,TRBJ2-2,TGTGCCAGCAGTTTCCCTAGCGGGAGGGCCAGGGGAGAGCTGTTTTTT,CASSFPSGRARGELFF
TRBD1,NA,TRBV20-1,TRBJ2-7,TGCAGTGCCCAAGGGACAGGGTCCTACGAGCAGTACTTC,CSAQGTGSYEQYF
TRBD2,NA,TRBV5-1,TRBJ2-2,TGCGCCAGCAGCTCTCTTAGCGGGAGTCCCAACGGGGAGCTGTTTTTT,CASSSLSGSPNGELFF
NA,NA,TRBV25-1,TRBJ2-4,TGTGCCAGCAGTCATCTCGGGTCCGGCCCTGAGAACATTCAGTACTTC,CASSHLGSGPENIQYF
NA,few,TRBV19,TRBJ1-1,TGTGCCAGTAGTATCTCCGGGGGCCCGAACACTGAAGCTTTCTTT,CASSISGGPNTEAFF
TRBD2,many,TRBV12-3/TRBV12-4,TRBJ2-1,TGTGCCAGCAGTTCTGAAGCGGGAGTAAACTACAATGAGCAGTTCTTC,CASSSEAGVNYNEQFF
NA,few,TRBV28,TRBJ1-6,TGTGCCAGCAGTTTCCCTATGGACAGCCTAGGATCACCCCTCCACTTT,CASSFPMDSLGSPLHF
TRBD1,NA,TRBV5-1,TRBJ1-1,TGCGCCAGCAGCTTGACCTGGACAGGACCTGAAGCTTTCTTT,CASSLTWTGPEAFF
TRBD1,many,TRBV29-1,TRBJ2-7,TGCAGCGTTGAGACCGGGACAGGGGACTACGAGCAGTACTTC,CSVETGTGDYEQYF